This TCR beta chain appears in the sequencing data of a study of neurological immune-mediated disorders. This CDR3 is 14 amino acids long. J was trimmed by 8 bases and V by 8 bases; bases with no gene match: 8. Study conclusions and caveats: Phylogenetic grouping assigned the repertoires of 18 of 34 multiple sclerosis patients to a single related-CDR3 cluster, which may represent a signature. Because no CDR3 amino acid sequences were shared across subjects by expanded clones, private repertoires were suggested in all groups.

As for this clonotype: Its antigen is still unknown.

With 10-nucleotide random UMIs included, cDNA was synthesized by 5'RACE. Using its own MiXCR run on the 5' RACE reads, TCRdb lists one record per CDR3 protein. This sample yields tens of thousands of distinct CDR3 sequences, of which roughly 3.5% are seen a single time; around 2.7% belongs to the top ten. Sequenced sample: PBMCs. This sequence joins TRBV12-3 or TRBV12-4 and TRBJ2-1; 11 nucleotides align to TRBD2. This TCR was sampled from a woman in her 50s with multiple sclerosis. CDR3 loop: CASYRSGGAYEQFF. The CDR3 nucleotides are TGTGCCAGCTACCGTAGCGGGGGGGCCTATGAGCAGTTCTTC.